This TCR beta chain was recorded in a study of blood T cell repertoires in COVID-19. In the study overall: COVID-19 samples collected from the United States, Italy and Spain covered acute and convalescent phases.

V lost 0 bases and J lost 4, with 6 bases in between. Germline-derived CDR1 and CDR2 are MNHEY and SVGAGI. This CDR3 has 13 amino acids. Assay: immunoSEQ multiplex PCR; the TCRdb copy retains only in-frame clones and omits some. Of about 200,000 clones listed, around 84% are singletons. Material for sequencing was peripheral blood. The gene calls are TRBV6-5 and TRBJ1-2; D is unclear. The origin of this receptor is a human donor in a cohort sampled during active COVID-19. The CDR3 here is CASSYSFLYGYTF. The CDR3 coding sequence is TGTGCCAGCAGTTACTCGTTTCTCTATGGCTACACCTTC.